The 11 T cell receptor beta chains below all came from one sample that was sequenced in a study of shared clonotypes between healthy human individuals. The protocol was immunoSEQ multiplex PCR, while the TCRdb copy is restricted to in-frame clones and leaves out a portion. The sample holds around 530,000 clones, around 78% seen once. The sequencing sample was made of PBMCs. These receptors came from a woman in her thirties or forties in good health. Some clones in this sample may be carry-over from other donors' samples.

The genes are TRBV28 and TRBJ2-3, with D perhaps matching TRBD2 (6 bases). The CDR3 runs to 17 residues. Germline assignment: CDR1 MDHEN and CDR2 SYDVKM. Trimming shortened V by 5 bases and J by 0 bases, and 18 bases separated the two germline ends. In DNA form, the CDR3 reads TGTGCCAGCAGTCAATGGCGGGGCCGATCTAGCACAGATACGCAGTATTTT. Translating it yields CASSQWRGRSSTDTQYF.

This clone was observed a few times. The rearrangement links TRBV7-9 to TRBJ1-4, with a tentative D call TRBD1 (6 bases). This CDR3 has 15 amino acids. Germline CDR1 SEHNR, CDR2 FQNEAQ (reference sequence). V was clipped by 5 bases and J by 6 bases, with 16 bases between them. CDR3 DNA sequence: TGTGCCAGCAGCACCCGCAGGGGAGGTGATGAAAAACTGTTTTTT. Encoded protein: CASSTRRGGDEKLFF.

This sequence joins TRBV30 and TRBJ2-2; the D gene is possibly TRBD1 (6 bases). This CDR3 has 14 residues. The germline V gene has CDR1 GTSNPN and CDR2 SVGIG (reference sequence). V was pared by 2 bases and J by 4 bases, with 11 bases between. The CDR3 region is CAWSPQGFTGELFF. CDR3 nucleotide sequence: TGTGCCTGGAGTCCACAGGGATTCACCGGGGAGCTGTTTTTT. The full variable domain, in which reference TRBV30 and TRBJ2-2 provide the parts outside the CDR3, is SQTIHQWPATLVQPVGSPLSLECTVEGTSNPNLYWYRQAAGRGLQLLFYSVGIGQISSEVPQNLSASRPQDRQFILSSKKLLLSDSGFYLCAWSPQGFTGELFFGEGSRLTVL.

The genes are TRBV7-3 and TRBJ2-7, with 12 bases matching TRBD2. Germline V gives CDR1 SGHTA, CDR2 FQGTGA. The CDR3 has 17 amino acids. V lost 1 base and J lost 6; bases outside the gene matches: 10. CDR3 nucleotide sequence: TGTGCCAGCAGCTTAAGCCCTTTGACTAGCGGGAGCTCCGAGCAGTACTTC. It translates to CASSLSPLTSGSSEQYF.

The gene calls are TRBV7-6 and TRBJ2-1, with 7 bases lining up with TRBD2. V was pared by 1 base and J by 6 bases, with 9 bases of the junction left unmatched. The CDR3 consists of 16 residues. Per the germline V gene, CDR1 is SGHVS and CDR2 is FNYEAQ. The CDR3 protein is CASSLGAGEGANEQFF. The CDR3 region has the DNA TGTGCCAGCAGCTTAGGGGCGGGAGAGGGAGCCAATGAGCAGTTCTTC.

V usage is TRBV7-9 and J usage is TRBJ2-1; 9 bases fit TRBD2. Germline V lookup: CDR1 SEHNR, CDR2 FQNEAQ (reference sequence). J gave up 8 bases and V 1 base, and 6 bases lay outside the gene matches. There are 15 residues in the CDR3. DNA for the CDR3: TGTGCCAGCAGCTTAGTCGTAGCGGGAGTCGATGAGCAGTTCTTC. It encodes CASSLVVAGVDEQFF. Variable domain in full (rest from reference TRBV7-9 and TRBJ2-1): DTGVSQNPRHKITKRGQNVTFRCDPISEHNRLYWYRQTLGQGPEFLTYFQNEAQLEKSRLLSDRFSAERPKGSFSTLEIQRTEQGDSAMYLCASSLVVAGVDEQFFGPGTRLTVL.

J is TRBJ2-1 and V is TRBV18; TRBD2 matches at 14 bases. Germline CDR1 is KGHSH and CDR2 is LQKENI. With 6 bases clipped from V and 6 bases from J, the junction kept 4 bases outside the gene matches. The CDR3 spans 15 residues. CDR3 sequence: CASSQGTSGSNEQFF. CDR3 DNA sequence: TGTGCCAGCTCCCAGGGGACTAGCGGGAGCAATGAGCAGTTCTTC.

As DNA, the CDR3 is TGTGCCAGCAGCTTCATGACTAGCCCTAGGGACAATGAGCAGTTCTTC. The encoded protein is CASSFMTSPRDNEQFF. This chain uses TRBV5-4 with TRBJ2-1; TRBD2 agrees at 7 bases. J gave up 5 bases and V 2 bases, and 10 bases lay outside the gene matches. Per germline, CDR1 SGHNT and CDR2 YYREEE (reference sequence). The CDR3 runs to 16 residues. Drawing the rest from reference TRBV5-4 and TRBJ2-1, the complete variable domain is ETGVTQSPTHLIKTRGQQVTLRCSSQSGHNTVSWYQQALGQGPQFIFQYYREEENGRGNFPPRFSGLQFPNYSSELNVNALELDDSALYLCASSFMTSPRDNEQFFGPGTRLTVL.

This chain links TRBV7-9 with TRBJ2-1, with 7 bases aligning to TRBD1. CDR3 size: 16 residues. Germline-derived CDR1 and CDR2 are SEHNR and FQNEAQ (reference sequence). Trimming took 5 bases from V and 0 from J; bases not matched to a gene: 7. CDR3 bases: TGTGCCAGCAGCCGGGACAGCCTCTTCTCCTACAATGAGCAGTTCTTC. This gives the protein CASSRDSLFSYNEQFF. Supplemented by reference TRBV7-9 and TRBJ2-1, the full variable domain reads DTGVSQNPRHKITKRGQNVTFRCDPISEHNRLYWYRQTLGQGPEFLTYFQNEAQLEKSRLLSDRFSAERPKGSFSTLEIQRTEQGDSAMYLCASSRDSLFSYNEQFFGPGTRLTVL.

The chain recombines TRBV11-3 with TRBJ2-1; 12 bases align to TRBD2. The length of the CDR3 is 16 residues. CDR1 SGHNT and CDR2 YENEEA come from the germline V gene. V lost 0 bases, J lost 4 bases, and 1 base stayed unmatched. CDR3 residues: CASSLDGTSGYNEQFF. For the CDR3, the DNA is TGTGCCAGCAGCTTAGATGGGACTAGCGGGTACAATGAGCAGTTCTTC.

The rearrangement links TRBV28 to TRBJ2-7; the D is unclear. The germline V gene encodes CDR1 MDHEN and CDR2 SYDVKM. Trimming pared 5 bases from V and 4 bases from J, leaving 6 bases between. The CDR3 loop spans 11 amino acids. CDR3 sequence: CASSPAYEQYF. CDR3 in DNA: TGTGCCAGCAGTCCGGCTTACGAGCAGTACTTC.